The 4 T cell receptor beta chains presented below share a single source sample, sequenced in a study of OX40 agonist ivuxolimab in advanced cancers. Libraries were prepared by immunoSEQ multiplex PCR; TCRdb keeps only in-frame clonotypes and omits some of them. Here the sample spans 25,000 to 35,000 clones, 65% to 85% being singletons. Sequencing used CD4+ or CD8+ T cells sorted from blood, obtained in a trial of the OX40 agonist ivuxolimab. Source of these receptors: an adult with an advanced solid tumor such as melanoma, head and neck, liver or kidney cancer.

For the CDR3, the DNA is TGCGCCAGCAGCCTTTGGACAGGGAGTGAAGCTTTCTTT. Translating it yields CASSLWTGSEAFF. This sequence joins TRBV4-1 and TRBJ1-1, with 8 bases matching TRBD1. The germline V gene has CDR1 MGHRA and CDR2 YSYEKL. This CDR3 is 13 amino acids long. J lost 7 bases, V lost 4 bases, and 5 bases had no gene match.

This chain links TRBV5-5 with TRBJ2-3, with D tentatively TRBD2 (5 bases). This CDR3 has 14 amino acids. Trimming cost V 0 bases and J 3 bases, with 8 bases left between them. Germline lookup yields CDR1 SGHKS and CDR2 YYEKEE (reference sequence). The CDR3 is CASSLGGRTDTQYF. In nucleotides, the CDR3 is TGTGCCAGCAGCTTGGGAGGGAGAACAGATACGCAGTATTTT.

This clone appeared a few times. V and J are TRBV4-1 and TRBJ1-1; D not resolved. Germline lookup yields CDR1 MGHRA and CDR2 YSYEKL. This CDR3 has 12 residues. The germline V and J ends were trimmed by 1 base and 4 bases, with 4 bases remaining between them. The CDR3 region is CASSQGVTEAFF. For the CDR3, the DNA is TGCGCCAGCAGCCAAGGGGTCACTGAAGCTTTCTTT.

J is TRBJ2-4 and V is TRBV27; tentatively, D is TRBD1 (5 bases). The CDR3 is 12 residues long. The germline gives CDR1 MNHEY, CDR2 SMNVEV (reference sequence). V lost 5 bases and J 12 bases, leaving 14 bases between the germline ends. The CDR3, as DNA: TGTGCCAGCAGTATCCCATCTGGGGCTCAGTACTTC. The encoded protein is CASSIPSGAQYF.